One and the same sample provided the 22 T cell receptor beta chains below, sequenced in a study of T cell responses to AZD1222 COVID-19 vaccine. Libraries were prepared by immunoSEQ multiplex PCR; TCRdb keeps only in-frame clonotypes and omits some of them. There are 90,000 to 100,000 clones in the sample; around nine tenths occur only once, and 2.5% to 3.5% lies in the top ten. The sample in question was peripheral blood, obtained on day 0 of AZD1222 vaccination. The receptors here all came from an adult in good health.

The V and J genes are TRBV19 and TRBJ2-1; 14 bases match TRBD2. The CDR3 runs to 16 residues. V shed 6 bases, J shed 9 bases, and the junction held 10 bases outside the gene matches. Germline V gives CDR1 LNHDA, CDR2 SQIVND (reference sequence). The CDR3 loop is CASSAPGLAGEREQFF. The CDR3 DNA reads as TGTGCCAGTAGCGCACCGGGACTAGCGGGAGAGCGTGAGCAGTTCTTC.

The gene calls are TRBV6-5 and TRBJ1-4; 7 bases agree with TRBD1. The length of the CDR3 is 14 residues. Germline V gene lookup returns CDR1 MNHEY and CDR2 SVGAGI. Losses at the gene ends were 0 bases for V and 7 bases for J; bases not matched to a gene: 2. The DNA of the CDR3 is TGTGCCAGCAGTTACTCAGGACAGGTTGAAAAACTGTTTTTT. The encoded protein is CASSYSGQVEKLFF.

This sequence joins TRBV3-1 (or the pseudogene TRBV3-2) and TRBJ2-6; D not certain. CDR3 size: 15 residues. V gave up 1 base and J gave up 2 bases, with 6 bases separating them. Per germline, CDR1 LGHDT and CDR2 YNNKEL (reference sequence). The DNA of the CDR3 is TGTGCCAGCAGCCAAGGGGTAGCTGGGGCCAACGTCCTGACTTTC. Translation gives CASSQGVAGANVLTF.

J is TRBJ2-3 and V is TRBV6-1; 7 bases line up with TRBD1. The CDR3 sequence is 13 residues long. Looked up from germline, CDR1 is MNHNS and CDR2 is SASEGT. The V gene end was trimmed by 1 base and the J gene end by 8 bases; junction bases not matched to a gene: 3. CDR3 protein: CASSEEEGATQYF. The CDR3 nucleotides are TGTGCCAGCAGTGAAGAAGAGGGGGCTACGCAGTATTTT.

The V call is TRBV6-1, the J call TRBJ2-7; D not certain. There are 11 residues in the CDR3. CDR1 and CDR2 (germline): MNHNS, SASEGT. With 3 bases removed from V and 8 bases from J, the gap between germline ends came to 8 bases. Here the CDR3 reads CASSDLGQQYF. The CDR3 DNA reads TGTGCCAGCAGTGATTTGGGTCAGCAGTACTTC.

V usage is TRBV3-1 (or the pseudogene TRBV3-2) and J usage is TRBJ1-6; maybe TRBD1 (6 bases). This CDR3 contains 16 residues. Trimming took 5 bases from V and 8 from J, leaving 19 bases between them. Germline assignment: CDR1 LGHDT and CDR2 YNNKEL (reference sequence). The CDR3 DNA follows: TGTGCCAGCAGCTCCAAGTTTAGGGGGTACGATTCACCCCTCCACTTT. Translating it yields CASSSKFRGYDSPLHF.

This rearrangement joins TRBV7-8 to TRBJ1-1; no clear D gene. CDR1 is SGHVS, CDR2 FQNEAQ, per germline. There are 15 residues in the CDR3. Trimming stripped 5 bases from V and 0 bases from J, with 13 bases between. In nucleotides, the CDR3 is TGTGCCAGCAGCATCAAACACCAAATGAACACTGAAGCTTTCTTT. It translates to CASSIKHQMNTEAFF.

The gene calls are TRBV15 and TRBJ2-1; 8 positions match TRBD2. CDR3 size: 15 residues. The V gene's germline CDR1 is LNHNV and CDR2 YYDKDF (reference sequence). Trimming at V came to 5 bases and at J to 7 bases, leaving 10 bases not matched to a gene. The chain's CDR3 is CATSAGLGGGNEQFF. The CDR3 DNA is TGTGCCACCAGCGCGGGACTAGGGGGTGGTAATGAGCAGTTCTTC.

V is TRBV5-1 and J is TRBJ2-2, with TRBD1 matching over 7 bases. Trimming at V came to 2 bases and at J to 0 bases, leaving 1 base not matched to a gene. This CDR3 is 15 amino acids long. Per germline, CDR1 SGHRS and CDR2 YFSETQ. CDR3 nucleotide sequence: TGCGCCAGCAGCTTAACAGGGGCGAACACCGGGGAGCTGTTTTTT. Protein: CASSLTGANTGELFF.

The chain combines TRBV28 with TRBJ2-1, with 8 nucleotides matching TRBD1. The CDR3 has 15 residues. CDR1 is MDHEN, CDR2 SYDVKM, per germline. J was trimmed by 8 bases and V by 2 bases; bases with no gene match: 8. The CDR3 loop is CASSLQGAPEDEQFF. The CDR3 DNA is TGTGCCAGCAGTTTACAGGGGGCGCCGGAGGATGAGCAGTTCTTC.

In this sample, this clone turned up a few times. V gene TRBV6-1 combines with J gene TRBJ2-1; 14 nucleotides align to TRBD2. V dropped 2 bases and J dropped 6; count of bases not matched to a gene: 9. Germline loops: CDR1 MNHNS, CDR2 SASEGT. The CDR3 runs 18 residues. The CDR3, as DNA: TGTGCCAGCAGTGAAATCGGGCGGACTAGCGGGAGGAGCAATGAGCAGTTCTTC. Residues: CASSEIGRTSGRSNEQFF.

The chain joins TRBV7-9 to TRBJ2-7, with TRBD2 as a possible D gene (5 bases). CDR1 and CDR2 (germline): SEHNR, FQNEAQ (reference sequence). This CDR3 comprises 13 residues. Trimming stripped 0 bases from V and 6 bases from J, with 9 bases between. The CDR3 spells CASSLATEAEQYF. As DNA, the CDR3 is TGTGCCAGCAGCTTAGCGACGGAGGCCGAGCAGTACTTC.

This rearrangement joins TRBV9 to TRBJ1-2; 7 bases align to TRBD1. This CDR3 has 13 residues. CDR1 and CDR2 (germline): SGDLS, YYNGEE. Trimming cost V 4 bases and J 8 bases; bases outside gene matches: 8. The CDR3 loop reads CASSPLDRDGYTF. CDR3 DNA sequence: TGTGCCAGCAGCCCCTTAGACAGGGACGGCTACACCTTC.

This sequence joins TRBV19 and TRBJ2-1, with 8 bases aligning to TRBD2. J was trimmed by 4 bases and V by 5 bases; bases with no gene match: 4. There are 14 residues in the CDR3. Germline loops: CDR1 LNHDA, CDR2 SQIVND (reference sequence). The CDR3 sequence: CASSPGGPYNEQFF. The CDR3 DNA sequence: TGTGCCAGTAGTCCGGGAGGGCCTTACAATGAGCAGTTCTTC.

The CDR3 region has the DNA TGTGCCAGCAGCCCCACGGACCGCAGCGGAGATACGCAGTATTTT. It specifies CASSPTDRSGDTQYF. The V gene is TRBV5-4, the J gene TRBJ2-3, with D perhaps TRBD2 (5 bases). The CDR3 has 15 residues. The ends were cut back, 4 bases at V and 5 bases at J, with 17 bases in the middle. CDR1 is SGHNT, CDR2 YYREEE, per germline (reference sequence).

The chain couples TRBV30 to TRBJ1-2, with 12 positions matching TRBD1. J lost 7 bases, V lost 2 bases, and 17 bases had no gene match. CDR3 size: 18 residues. Germline loops: CDR1 GTSNPN, CDR2 SVGIG (reference sequence). In nucleotides, the CDR3 is TGTGCCTGGAGTTACACCTACTCGGGGGACAGGGGGCCCTCTGGCTACACCTTC. It is translated as CAWSYTYSGDRGPSGYTF.

Only one count was recorded for this clone. The gene calls are TRBV27 and TRBJ1-1; 7 nucleotides match TRBD1. From germline, CDR1 is MNHEY and CDR2 SMNVEV (reference sequence). V lost 2 bases to trimming and J lost 5 bases; unmatched junction nucleotides: 5. The CDR3 contains 14 residues. Here the CDR3 reads CASSLRGRGTEAFF. CDR3 nucleotides: TGTGCCAGCAGTTTAAGGGGGCGCGGAACTGAAGCTTTCTTT.

The chain is built from TRBV24-1 and TRBJ1-1; TRBD1 matches at 11 bases. The CDR3 covers 14 residues. Germline CDR1 KGHDR, CDR2 SFDVKD. The trim removed 4 bases at V and 9 bases at J, leaving 6 bases unmatched. CDR3 sequence: CATSDAGTGGKAFF. CDR3 DNA sequence: TGTGCCACCAGTGACGCCGGGACAGGGGGTAAAGCTTTCTTT.

This rearrangement joins TRBV4-3 to TRBJ2-1; D unclear. V shed 1 base and J shed 10 bases, with 14 bases lying between them. The CDR3 has 14 residues. The V gene's germline CDR1 is LGHNA and CDR2 YSLEER. CDR3 coding DNA: TGCGCCAGCAGCCAAGTGATTCGCGGAGCCGAGCAGTTCTTC. It is translated as CASSQVIRGAEQFF.

This sequence joins TRBV6-5 and TRBJ1-6; 7 nucleotides line up with TRBD1. Germline V CDR1 and CDR2: MNHEY, SVGAGI. The CDR3 is 15 residues long. With V trimmed by 6 bases and J by 3 bases, 5 bases remained unmatched. CDR3 in DNA: TGTGCCAGCAGGGGGACAGACTACTATAATTCACCCCTCCACTTT. Protein: CASRGTDYYNSPLHF.

The chain carries TRBV29-1 and TRBJ1-2; TRBD1 aligns across 9 bases. CDR3 length: 14 residues. The V and J ends lost 6 bases and 6 bases, in that order; junction bases with no gene match: 11. The V gene's germline CDR1 is SQVTM and CDR2 ANQGSEA. The CDR3 sequence is CSVSGDREGNGYTF. CDR3 sequence (DNA): TGCAGCGTATCCGGGGACAGGGAGGGAAATGGCTACACCTTC.

The rearrangement uses TRBV19 and TRBJ1-3; the D is unclear. CDR1 is LNHDA, CDR2 SQIVND, per germline (reference sequence). V was cut by 4 bases and J by 1 base, with 2 bases left in between. The length of the CDR3 is 12 residues. The CDR3 DNA sequence: TGTGCCAGTAGTACATCTGGAAACACCATATATTTT. Amino acids: CASSTSGNTIYF.